The 16 T cell receptor beta chains in this list originate from one sample, sequenced in a study of blood T cell repertoires in COVID-19. Sequencing used immunoSEQ multiplex PCR; TCRdb keeps in-frame clones, though not all of them. The top ten hold 4% to 5% of the sample, which has 75,000 to 100,000 clones, about 85% seen once. The source material was peripheral blood. These TCRs come from a man in his sixties or seventies with acute or convalescent COVID-19.

The chain joins TRBV9 to TRBJ1-1, with D unclear. This CDR3 has 14 amino acids. CDR1 is SGDLS and CDR2 is YYNGEE in the germline V gene. V gave up 2 bases and J gave up 1 base, with 9 bases separating them. The CDR3 bases are TGTGCCAGCAGCGTCCGGGAGGGGAACACTGAAGCTTTCTTT. This codes for CASSVREGNTEAFF.

This clone showed up just once. V and J are TRBV28 and TRBJ2-7; 10 nucleotides line up with TRBD2. Trimming took 1 base from V and 3 from J; bases not matched to a gene: 3. The germline V gene has CDR1 MDHEN and CDR2 SYDVKM. CDR3 length: 15 amino acids. The CDR3, as DNA: TGTGCCAGCAGTTTATCAACTAGCGGGGTCTACGAGCAGTACTTC. The encoded protein is CASSLSTSGVYEQYF.

This sequence joins TRBV4-1 and TRBJ2-3, with 12 bases matching TRBD2. The V gene's germline CDR1 is MGHRA and CDR2 YSYEKL. V gave up 3 bases and J gave up 0 bases; unmatched junction bases: 4. The length of the CDR3 is 17 residues. In DNA, the CDR3 is TGCGCCAGCAGCCATGGAGGACTAGCGGGAAGCACAGATACGCAGTATTTT. The encoded protein is CASSHGGLAGSTDTQYF.

The chain links TRBV5-4 to TRBJ1-1, with 8 bases lining up with TRBD1. CDR3 length equals 16 residues. Germline V CDR1 and CDR2: SGHNT, YYREEE (reference sequence). Trimming removed 0 bases from V and 5 bases from J; junction bases left unmatched: 9. CDR3 DNA sequence: TGTGCCAGCAGCTTGGGGTTTACGACAGGGGTTACTGAAGCTTTCTTT. Its translation: CASSLGFTTGVTEAFF.

The V call is TRBV30, the J call TRBJ1-2; 9 bases match TRBD1. Germline loops: CDR1 GTSNPN, CDR2 SVGIG (reference sequence). This CDR3 is built from 14 residues. Trimming cost V 3 bases and J 0 bases; bases outside gene matches: 2. CDR3 sequence: CAWRGQGANYGYTF. The CDR3 DNA follows: TGTGCCTGGAGGGGACAGGGAGCTAACTATGGCTACACCTTC.

In this sample, this clone turned up a few times. V usage is TRBV19 and J usage is TRBJ2-5; the D is unclear. Trimming took off 8 bases at V and 5 bases at J, with 9 bases between the two ends. Per the germline V gene, CDR1 is LNHDA and CDR2 is SQIVND (reference sequence). The CDR3 loop spans 11 amino acids. CDR3 residues: CASGFRETQYF. The DNA of the CDR3 is TGTGCCAGTGGTTTTCGGGAGACCCAGTACTTC.

This chain uses TRBV2 with TRBJ2-3, with TRBD1 identical over 7 bases. Germline loops: CDR1 SNHLY, CDR2 FYNNEI. V dropped 6 bases and J dropped 2; count of bases not matched to a gene: 11. The CDR3 runs 16 residues. DNA of the CDR3: TGTGCCAGCAGCTATATGGGACAGTCCTCCACAGATACGCAGTATTTT. It is translated as CASSYMGQSSTDTQYF.

The V call is TRBV5-4, the J call TRBJ1-2, with TRBD1 matching over 8 bases. The V segment lost 5 bases and the J segment 2 bases; nucleotides outside the gene matches: 8. The CDR3 contains 15 residues. From germline, CDR1 is SGHNT and CDR2 YYREEE (reference sequence). The CDR3 reads CASSNPGGANYGYTF. The CDR3, as DNA: TGTGCCAGCAGTAATCCAGGGGGCGCGAACTATGGCTACACCTTC.

This chain connects TRBV28 to TRBJ1-1; D is uncertain. This CDR3 spans 14 amino acids. V was shortened by 8 bases and J by 6 bases, with 19 bases between the two germline ends. From germline, CDR1 is MDHEN and CDR2 SYDVKM. CDR3 in amino acids: CASEGWRRKSEAFF. The CDR3, as DNA: TGTGCCAGCGAGGGCTGGCGTCGGAAATCTGAAGCTTTCTTT.

The genes are TRBV18 and TRBJ2-3; unclear D gene. CDR1 is KGHSH and CDR2 is LQKENI in the germline V gene. The CDR3 spans 16 residues. Deletions cut 3 bases from V and 0 bases from J, with 13 bases between. The CDR3 protein is CASSPAVMTSTDTQYF. CDR3 nucleotide sequence: TGTGCCAGCTCACCGGCGGTGATGACTAGCACAGATACGCAGTATTTT.

The genes are TRBV6-2 or TRBV6-3 and TRBJ2-7; 9 bases agree with TRBD1. V trimming: 0 bases; J trimming: 6 bases; junction bases outside the gene matches: 3. Per the germline V gene, CDR1 is MNHEY and CDR2 is SVGEGT. This CDR3 comprises 14 residues. The CDR3 DNA sequence: TGTGCCAGCAGTTACTCGAGGGACAGGGTCGAGCAGTACGTC. As protein: CASSYSRDRVEQYV.

J is TRBJ2-7 and V is TRBV2; 7 positions agree with TRBD1. The CDR3 has 16 amino acids. With V trimmed by 6 bases and J by 7 bases, 18 bases remained unmatched. Germline CDR1 and CDR2: SNHLY and FYNNEI. CDR3 region: CASRDRFGTALREQYF. The CDR3 region has the DNA TGTGCCAGCAGGGATCGATTCGGGACAGCCCTACGGGAGCAGTACTTC. The full variable domain, with the rest looked up from reference TRBV2 and TRBJ2-7, is EPEVTQTPSHQVTQMGQEVILRCVPISNHLYFYWYRQILGQKVEFLVSFYNNEISEKSEIFDDQFSVERPDGSNFTLKIRSTKLEDSAMYFCASRDRFGTALREQYFGPGTRLTVT.

This sequence joins TRBV6-4 and TRBJ1-1, with 10 bases that match TRBD1. CDR1 and CDR2 (germline): MRHNA, SNTAGT. The CDR3 contains 14 residues. V was pared by 5 bases and J by 6 bases, with 6 bases of the junction left unmatched. The CDR3 spells CASSRTGGGSEAFF. Written as DNA, the CDR3 is TGTGCCAGCAGTCGGACAGGGGGGGGCTCTGAAGCTTTCTTT.

V is TRBV11-2 and J is TRBJ2-1, with D possibly matching TRBD2 (6 bases). Germline CDR1 SGHAT, CDR2 FQNNGV. V dropped 5 bases and J dropped 7 bases, with 12 bases sitting between them. The CDR3 sequence is 13 residues long. Here the CDR3 DNA reads TGTGCCAGCAGCCTCGGGGGTTGGAATGAGCAGTTCTTC. Translating gives CASSLGGWNEQFF. Full variable domain (rest looked up from reference TRBV11-2 and TRBJ2-1): EAGVAQSPRYKIIEKRQSVAFWCNPISGHATLYWYQQILGQGPKLLIQFQNNGVVDDSQLPKDRFSAERLKGVDSTLKIQPAKLEDSAVYLCASSLGGWNEQFFGPGTRLTVL.

The rearrangement links TRBV7-9 to TRBJ2-3; TRBD1 matches 10 bases. Germline CDR1 SEHNR, CDR2 FQNEAQ (reference sequence). V lost 4 bases and J lost 10; bases outside the gene matches: 11. This CDR3 has 15 amino acids. In DNA form, the CDR3 reads TGTGCCAGCAGCTCCCGGGACAGGGGCCACCTTGCGCAGTATTTT. Protein sequence: CASSSRDRGHLAQYF.

The rearrangement joins TRBV6-6 to TRBJ1-1; 7 nucleotides align to TRBD1. Germline CDR1 and CDR2: MNHNY and SVGAGI (reference sequence). The CDR3 sequence is 16 residues long. Trimming cost V 0 bases and J 0 bases; bases outside gene matches: 4. The CDR3 DNA follows: TGTGCCAGCAGTTACTCCCCAGGGGGGATGAACACTGAAGCTTTCTTT. It yields the protein CASSYSPGGMNTEAFF.